Below, one T cell receptor beta chain is given with its context. Its specific antigen is unknown. With a much larger clone just one base away, this may be a read error. Hyperthyroidism patients were newly diagnosed, had a disease duration of under 2 months, and were aged 18 to 65 years. Patients with uncontrolled infections, other autoimmune diseases, pregnancy or lactation were excluded. Diagnoses were established on the basis of clinical symptoms, serum thyroxine and TRAb, thyroid ultrasound, and orbital computed tomography. Blood from progressor patients was drawn when they were first diagnosed with hyperthyroidism, before any ophthalmopathy symptoms appeared. PBMCs were separated from approximately 10 ml of fresh peripheral blood using Ficoll-Paque density gradient centrifugation. Patients classed as progressors first received a Graves' hyperthyroidism diagnosis and then went on to develop ophthalmopathy during follow-up. Trizol reagent was used to extract total RNA, and RNA quality was then checked on an Agilent 2100 Bioanalyzer.

The sample belongs to a study of T cells in Graves' hyperthyroidism and ophthalmopathy (dated by TCRdb to the late 2010s). Background on the whole study: Peripheral blood was collected at initial diagnosis, before any treatment. An independent validation cohort of around 19 hyperthyroidism patients and approximately 15 patients who later progressed to ophthalmopathy tested prospective prediction of ophthalmopathy. Once sampling was done, hyperthyroidism patients were given methimazole at a starting dose of 30 mg daily, whereas ophthalmopathy patients were given high-dose intravenous methylprednisolone. In addition, the study compared T-cell repertoires in thyroid tissue and in blood from 6 or 7 Graves' hyperthyroidism patients. The roughly 100 discovery patients were randomly split 7:3 into training and test sets. A discovery cohort of fewer than 110 patients, about 44 with Graves' ophthalmopathy and approximately 55 with stable Graves' hyperthyroidism, was used to find distinguishing TCR V-J signatures. The paper reports TCR Vbeta CDR3 sequencing of more than 120 peripheral blood samples: around 41 ophthalmopathy, 75 to 80 hyperthyroidism and 17 progressor patients. What the research found in general, with its limitations: No statistical method was used to fix the sample size in advance, and group allocation was not hidden from the investigators. Most expanded thyroid clonotypes (frequency above 0.001) were also detected in blood, a finding suggesting that blood repertoires may reflect thyroid immune responses. Ophthalmopathy was separated from stable hyperthyroidism by a 13 V-J signature model, with over 85% sensitivity and roughly 81% specificity obtained in cross-validation and 80%/75% obtained in testing. During validation, the model predicted progression to ophthalmopathy a median of about 6.5 months ahead of onset, with more than 60% sensitivity and almost 75% specificity.

The TCR beta CDR3 regions were amplified from the RNA transcripts. The first round of RT-PCR for the TCR CDR3 was performed with the HTBI primer set and the Qiagen OneStep RT-PCR kit. Libraries were constructed in a second round of multiplex PCR, after which size selection and purification were performed. Libraries were sequenced paired-end with 100 bp reads on an Illumina HiSeq2000. From the authors' description of their analysis: SOAPnuke was used to process the raw data, with reads discarded if the reads contained adapters or uncalled bases, had a mean Phred below 15, or lacked an exact constant-primer or identifier match. COPE v1.2.5 was used to merge high-quality paired reads, and clonotypes were defined as unique nucleotide sequences. MiTCR v1.1 was used to align clonotypes to the IMGT TRBV, TRBD and TRBJ reference segments. The analysis included only V-J combinations with a frequency above 0.0001, which together covered 99% to 99.2% of the repertoires. A TCS score was defined as the ratio of F50 (clonal expansion) to E x V (chaos), with BLOSUM62-based TCRdist applied between CDR3 peptides within each V-J. Welch's t-statistics and random forest reduced several hundred V-J features to under 15, which were used in a naive Bayes classifier (R e1071). TCRdb took the public reads, trimmed them with fastp at Q25, ran MiXCR for clone calling and kept in-frame beta chains. Rows merge per CDR3 protein into single entries with the most common DNA and genes. These V and J calls originate from TCRdb's pipeline instead of the authors' own analysis. Recorded for this sample are under 450,000 distinct CDR3 sequences; about 13% of them occurred a single time. Under 25% of the sample rests with the top ten.

The germline V gene yields SNHLY for CDR1 and FYNNEI for CDR2. The CDR3 contains 12 residues, cysteine and phenylalanine counted. Here the CDR3 DNA is all that survives: 36 bases in frame from base 1. V is clipped by 11 bases and J by 6 bases, and the sequence between their germline boundaries is 14 bases long. The TCR comes from a young man with Graves' hyperthyroidism that later progressed to Graves' ophthalmopathy. Sequenced sample: blood. The V and J segments used are TRBV2 and TRBJ2-1; the best D guess is TRBD1, with 5 bases matching. The CDR3 reads as follows: CAGTQGVNEQFF. The nucleotide sequence reads as follows: TGTGCCGGCACTCAAGGGGTCAATGAGCAGTTCTTC.